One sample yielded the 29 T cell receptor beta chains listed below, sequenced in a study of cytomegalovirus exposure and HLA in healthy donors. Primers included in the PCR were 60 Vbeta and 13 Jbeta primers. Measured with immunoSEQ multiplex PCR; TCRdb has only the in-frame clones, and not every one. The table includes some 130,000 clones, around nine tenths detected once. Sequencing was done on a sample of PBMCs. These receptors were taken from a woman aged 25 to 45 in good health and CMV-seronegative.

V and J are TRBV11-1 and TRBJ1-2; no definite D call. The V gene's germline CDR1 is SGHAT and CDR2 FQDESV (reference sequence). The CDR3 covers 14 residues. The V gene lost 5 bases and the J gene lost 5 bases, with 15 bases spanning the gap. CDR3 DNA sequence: TGTGCCAGCAGCCCAGGACGGGAAACATATGGCTACACCTTC. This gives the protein CASSPGRETYGYTF.

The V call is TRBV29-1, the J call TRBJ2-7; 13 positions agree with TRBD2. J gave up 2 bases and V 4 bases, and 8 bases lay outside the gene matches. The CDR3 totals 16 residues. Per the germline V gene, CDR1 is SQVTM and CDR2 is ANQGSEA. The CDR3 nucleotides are TGCAGCGTTGTAGGGACTAGCGGGGAGGTACCCTACGAGCAGTACTTC. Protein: CSVVGTSGEVPYEQYF.

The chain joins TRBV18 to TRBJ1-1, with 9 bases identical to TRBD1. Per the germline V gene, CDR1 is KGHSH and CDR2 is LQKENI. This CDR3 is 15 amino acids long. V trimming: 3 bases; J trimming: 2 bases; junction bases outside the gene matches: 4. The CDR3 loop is CASSPEQGANTEAFF. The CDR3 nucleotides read TGTGCCAGCTCACCCGAACAGGGGGCAAACACTGAAGCTTTCTTT.

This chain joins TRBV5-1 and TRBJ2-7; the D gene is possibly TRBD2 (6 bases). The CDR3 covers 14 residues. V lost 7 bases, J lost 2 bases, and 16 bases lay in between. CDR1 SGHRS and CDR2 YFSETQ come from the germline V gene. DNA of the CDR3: TGCGCCAGCCGTTACGGGGGTGATGCCTACGAGCAGTACTTC. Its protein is CASRYGGDAYEQYF.

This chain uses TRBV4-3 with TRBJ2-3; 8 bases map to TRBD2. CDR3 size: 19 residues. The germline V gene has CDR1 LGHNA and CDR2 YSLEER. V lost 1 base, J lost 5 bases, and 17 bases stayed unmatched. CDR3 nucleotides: TGCGCCAGCAGCCAAGGAATCGGGGGGGCTACAGTTTCGGTAGATACGCAGTATTTT. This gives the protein CASSQGIGGATVSVDTQYF.

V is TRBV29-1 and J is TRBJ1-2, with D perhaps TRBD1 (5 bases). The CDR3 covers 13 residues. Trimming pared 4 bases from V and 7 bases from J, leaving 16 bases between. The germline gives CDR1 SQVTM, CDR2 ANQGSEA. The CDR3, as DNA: TGCAGCGTTGGTATCTTGCAGGGCTCTGGCTACACCTTC. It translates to CSVGILQGSGYTF.

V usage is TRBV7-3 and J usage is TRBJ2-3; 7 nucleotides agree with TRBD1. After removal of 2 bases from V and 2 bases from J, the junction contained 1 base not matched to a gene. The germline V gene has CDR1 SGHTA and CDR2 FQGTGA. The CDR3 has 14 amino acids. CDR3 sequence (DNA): TGTGCCAGCAGCTTACAGGGGGACACAGATACGCAGTATTTT. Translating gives CASSLQGDTDTQYF.

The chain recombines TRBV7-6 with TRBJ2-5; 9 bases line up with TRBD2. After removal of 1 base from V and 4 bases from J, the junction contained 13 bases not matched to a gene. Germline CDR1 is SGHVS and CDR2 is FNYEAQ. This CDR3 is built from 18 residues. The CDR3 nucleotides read TGTGCCAGCAGCTTAGAGGTCTTGGCGGGAGGGAGAGGAGAGACCCAGTACTTC. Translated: CASSLEVLAGGRGETQYF.

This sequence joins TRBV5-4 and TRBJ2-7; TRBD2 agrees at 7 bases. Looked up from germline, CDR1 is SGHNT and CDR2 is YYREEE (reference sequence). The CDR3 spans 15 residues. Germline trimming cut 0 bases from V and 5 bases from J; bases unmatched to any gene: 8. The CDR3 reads CASSLGRETGHEQYF. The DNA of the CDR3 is TGTGCCAGCAGCTTGGGGCGGGAGACGGGTCACGAGCAGTACTTC.

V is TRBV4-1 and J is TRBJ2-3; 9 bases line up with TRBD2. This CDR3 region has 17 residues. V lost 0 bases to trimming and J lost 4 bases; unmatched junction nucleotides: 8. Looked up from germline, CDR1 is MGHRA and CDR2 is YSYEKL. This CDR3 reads CASSQDYRGRASDTQYF. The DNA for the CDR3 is TGCGCCAGCAGCCAAGATTACCGCGGGAGGGCCTCAGATACGCAGTATTTT.

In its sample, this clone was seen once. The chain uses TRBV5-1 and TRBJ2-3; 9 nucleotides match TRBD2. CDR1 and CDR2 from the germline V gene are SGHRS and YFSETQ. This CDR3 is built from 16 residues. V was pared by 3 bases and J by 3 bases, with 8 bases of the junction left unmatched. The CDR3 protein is CASSWTGLARTDTQYF. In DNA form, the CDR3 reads TGCGCCAGCAGCTGGACTGGACTAGCGAGAACAGATACGCAGTATTTT.

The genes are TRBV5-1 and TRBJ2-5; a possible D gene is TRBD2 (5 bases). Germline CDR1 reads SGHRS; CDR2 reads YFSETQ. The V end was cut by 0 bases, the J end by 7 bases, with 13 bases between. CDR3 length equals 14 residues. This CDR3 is CASSLEGGAGTQYF. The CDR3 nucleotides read TGCGCCAGCAGCTTGGAGGGCGGTGCGGGGACCCAGTACTTC.

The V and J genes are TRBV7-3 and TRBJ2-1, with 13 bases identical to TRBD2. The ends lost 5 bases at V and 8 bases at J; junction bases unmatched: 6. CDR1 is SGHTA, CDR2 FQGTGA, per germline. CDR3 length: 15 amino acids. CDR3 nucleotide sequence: TGTGCCAGCAGCCAACTAGCGGGAGGGATTTATGAGCAGTTCTTC. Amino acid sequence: CASSQLAGGIYEQFF.

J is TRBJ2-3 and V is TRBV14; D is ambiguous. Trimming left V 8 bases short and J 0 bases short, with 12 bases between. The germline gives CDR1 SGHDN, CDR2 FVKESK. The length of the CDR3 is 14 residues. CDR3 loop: CASGRDLSTDTQYF. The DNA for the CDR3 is TGTGCCAGCGGAAGAGACTTGAGCACAGATACGCAGTATTTT.

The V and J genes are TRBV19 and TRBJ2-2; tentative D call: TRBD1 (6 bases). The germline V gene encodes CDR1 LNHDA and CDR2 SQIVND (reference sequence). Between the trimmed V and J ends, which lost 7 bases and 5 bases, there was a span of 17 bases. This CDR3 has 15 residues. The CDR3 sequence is CASKLGQRLTGELFF. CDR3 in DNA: TGTGCCAGTAAACTCGGACAGCGCCTAACCGGGGAGCTGTTTTTT.

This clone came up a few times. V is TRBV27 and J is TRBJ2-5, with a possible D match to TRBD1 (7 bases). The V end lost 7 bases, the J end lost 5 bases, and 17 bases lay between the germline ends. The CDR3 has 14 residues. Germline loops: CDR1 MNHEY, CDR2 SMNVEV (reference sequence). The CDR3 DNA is TGTGCCAGCACGGGAACAGGGGCGGGGGAGACCCAGTACTTC. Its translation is CASTGTGAGETQYF.

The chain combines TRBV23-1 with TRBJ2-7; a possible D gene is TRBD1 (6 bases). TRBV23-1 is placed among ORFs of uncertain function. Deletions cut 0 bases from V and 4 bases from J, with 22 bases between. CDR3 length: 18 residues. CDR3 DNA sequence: TGCGCCAGCAGTCAATCTAACTGGGGGCTTGGACGGGGATACGAGCAGTACTTC. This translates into CASSQSNWGLGRGYEQYF.

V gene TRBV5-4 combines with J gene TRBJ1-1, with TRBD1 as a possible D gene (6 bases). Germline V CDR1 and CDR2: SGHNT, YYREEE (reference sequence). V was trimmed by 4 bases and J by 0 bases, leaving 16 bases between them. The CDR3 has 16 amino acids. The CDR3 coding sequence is TGTGCCAGCAGCGGCGCGGGCAGGGGCATGAACACTGAAGCTTTCTTT. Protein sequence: CASSGAGRGMNTEAFF.

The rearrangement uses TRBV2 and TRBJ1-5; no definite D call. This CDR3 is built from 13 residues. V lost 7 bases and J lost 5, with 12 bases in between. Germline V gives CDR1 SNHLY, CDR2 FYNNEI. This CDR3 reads CASNLNGDQPQHF. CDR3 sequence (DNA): TGTGCCAGCAACCTTAATGGAGATCAGCCCCAGCATTTT.

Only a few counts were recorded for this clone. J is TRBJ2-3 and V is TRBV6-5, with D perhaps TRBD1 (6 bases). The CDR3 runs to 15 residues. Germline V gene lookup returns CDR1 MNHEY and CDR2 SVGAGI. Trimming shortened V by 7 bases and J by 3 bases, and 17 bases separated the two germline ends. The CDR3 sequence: CASKGQGWGTDTQYF. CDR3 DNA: TGTGCCAGCAAGGGCCAGGGGTGGGGGACAGATACGCAGTATTTT.

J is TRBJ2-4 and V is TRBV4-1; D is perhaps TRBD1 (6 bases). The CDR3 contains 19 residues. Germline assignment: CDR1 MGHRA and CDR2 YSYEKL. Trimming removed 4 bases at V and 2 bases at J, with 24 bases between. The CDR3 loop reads CASSPRAELIDRSKNIQYF. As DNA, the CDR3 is TGCGCCAGCAGCCCACGCGCGGAATTAATTGACAGGTCCAAAAACATTCAGTACTTC.

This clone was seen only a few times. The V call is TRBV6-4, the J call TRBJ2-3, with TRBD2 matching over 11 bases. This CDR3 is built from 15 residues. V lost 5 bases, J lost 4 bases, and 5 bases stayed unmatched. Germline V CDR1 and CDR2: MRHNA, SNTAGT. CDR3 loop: CASSLSGGAADTQYF. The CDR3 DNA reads TGTGCCAGCAGTCTTAGCGGGGGGGCGGCAGATACGCAGTATTTT.

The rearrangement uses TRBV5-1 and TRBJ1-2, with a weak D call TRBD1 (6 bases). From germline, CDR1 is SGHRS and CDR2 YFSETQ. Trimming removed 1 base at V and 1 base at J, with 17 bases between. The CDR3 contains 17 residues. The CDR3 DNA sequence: TGCGCCAGCAGCTTGAACGCCTGGGACAATTATAACTATGGCTACACCTTC. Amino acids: CASSLNAWDNYNYGYTF.

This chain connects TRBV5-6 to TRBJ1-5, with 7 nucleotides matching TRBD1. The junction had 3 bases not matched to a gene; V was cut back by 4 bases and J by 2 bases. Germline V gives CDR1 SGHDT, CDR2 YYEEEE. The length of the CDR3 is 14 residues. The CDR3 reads CASSLGTGNQPQHF. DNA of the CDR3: TGTGCCAGCAGCCTCGGGACAGGCAATCAGCCCCAGCATTTT. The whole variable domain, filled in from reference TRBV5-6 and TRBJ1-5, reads DAGVTQSPTHLIKTRGQQVTLRCSPKSGHDTVSWYQQALGQGPQFIFQYYEEEERQRGNFPDRFSGHQFPNYSSELNVNALLLGDSALYLCASSLGTGNQPQHFGDGTRLSIL.

Written as DNA, the CDR3 is TGTGCCAGCAGCCGGGTTAACATGAACACTGAAGCTTTCTTT. As protein: CASSRVNMNTEAFF. The V gene is TRBV5-4, the J gene TRBJ1-1; D unresolved. V was shortened by 4 bases and J by 0 bases, with 10 bases between the two germline ends. The CDR3 is made up of 14 amino acids. CDR1 is SGHNT, CDR2 YYREEE, per germline (reference sequence).

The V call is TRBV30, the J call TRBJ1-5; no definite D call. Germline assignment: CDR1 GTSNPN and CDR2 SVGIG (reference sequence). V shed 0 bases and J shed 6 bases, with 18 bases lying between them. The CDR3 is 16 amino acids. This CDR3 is CAWSVKGAARGQPQHF. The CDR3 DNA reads TGTGCCTGGAGTGTCAAGGGTGCTGCCCGGGGTCAGCCCCAGCATTTT.

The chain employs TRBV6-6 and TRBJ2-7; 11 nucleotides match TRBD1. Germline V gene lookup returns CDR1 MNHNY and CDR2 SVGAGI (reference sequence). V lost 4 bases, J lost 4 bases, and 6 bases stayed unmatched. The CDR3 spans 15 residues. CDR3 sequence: CASSSVGQGAYEQYF. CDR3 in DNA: TGTGCCAGCAGTTCGGTTGGACAGGGGGCTTACGAGCAGTACTTC.

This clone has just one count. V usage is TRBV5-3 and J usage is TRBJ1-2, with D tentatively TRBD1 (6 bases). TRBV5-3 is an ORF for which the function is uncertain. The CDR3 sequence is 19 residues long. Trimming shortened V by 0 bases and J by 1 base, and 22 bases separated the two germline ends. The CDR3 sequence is CARSLAPGSGDKLNYGYTF. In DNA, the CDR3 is TGTGCCAGAAGCTTGGCCCCCGGGTCAGGGGACAAACTTAACTATGGCTACACCTTC.

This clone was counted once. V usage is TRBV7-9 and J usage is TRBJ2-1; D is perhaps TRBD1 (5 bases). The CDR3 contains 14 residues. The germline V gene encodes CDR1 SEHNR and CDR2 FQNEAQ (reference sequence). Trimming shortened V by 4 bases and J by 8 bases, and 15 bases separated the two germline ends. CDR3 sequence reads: CASSSLSDTHEQFF. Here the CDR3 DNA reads TGTGCCAGCAGCTCCCTATCGGACACCCATGAGCAGTTCTTC.